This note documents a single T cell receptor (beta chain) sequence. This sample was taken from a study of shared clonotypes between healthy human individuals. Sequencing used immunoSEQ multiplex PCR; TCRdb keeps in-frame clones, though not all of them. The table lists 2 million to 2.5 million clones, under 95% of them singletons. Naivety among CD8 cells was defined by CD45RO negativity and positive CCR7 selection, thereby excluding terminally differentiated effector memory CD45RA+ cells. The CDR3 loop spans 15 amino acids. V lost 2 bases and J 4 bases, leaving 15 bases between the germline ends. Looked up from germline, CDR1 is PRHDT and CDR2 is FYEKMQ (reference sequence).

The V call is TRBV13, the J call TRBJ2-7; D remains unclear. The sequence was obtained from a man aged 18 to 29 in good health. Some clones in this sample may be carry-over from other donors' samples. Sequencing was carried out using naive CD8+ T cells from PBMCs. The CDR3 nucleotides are TGTGCCAGCAGCTTAATCACAGCCGCTGGGTACGAGCAGTACTTC. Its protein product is CASSLITAAGYEQYF.